These T cell receptor beta chains were read from a single sample in a study of blood T cell repertoires in COVID-19. Produced via immunoSEQ multiplex PCR; TCRdb's table is partial and in-frame only. This sample yields more than 100,000 clones, of which around 80% are seen a single time; roughly 2.2% belongs to the top ten. The source material was PBMCs or T cells enriched from blood (not recorded which). These TCRs come from a man aged 35-49 years with acute COVID-19. The CDR3 runs from the conserved cysteine through the conserved F or W. D genes are given only for firm matches. Size values are once, few and many counts, or a class for expanded clones, and some rows have none.

J gene,D gene,clone size,V gene,CDR3 protein,CDR3 DNA
TRBJ1-1,NA,NA,TRBV29-1,CSVESRLNTEAFF,TGCAGCGTTGAAAGCCGGTTGAACACTGAAGCTTTCTTT
TRBJ2-7,NA,once,TRBV18,CASSPPGRRDPYEQYF,TGTGCCAGCTCACCACCAGGGAGGCGGGACCCCTACGAGCAGTACTTC
TRBJ1-4,NA,NA,TRBV5-5,CASAAGTEKLFF,TGTGCCAGCGCGGCGGGTACGGAAAAACTGTTTTTT
TRBJ1-3,TRBD1,NA,TRBV3-1/TRBV3-2,CASSGTDPGNTIYF,TGTGCCAGCAGCGGGACAGACCCTGGAAACACCATATATTTT
TRBJ2-7,TRBD2,NA,TRBV4-1,CASSPGLAGARYEQYF,TGCGCCAGCAGCCCAGGACTAGCGGGGGCGAGATACGAGCAGTACTTC
TRBJ2-7,TRBD2,few,TRBV7-9,CASRKSGGKAYEQYF,TGTGCCAGCAGGAAATCCGGGGGGAAGGCCTACGAGCAGTACTTC
TRBJ2-7,NA,NA,TRBV10-2,CASSESTGLRHEQYF,TGCGCCAGCAGTGAGTCGACGGGTTTGAGGCACGAGCAGTACTTC
TRBJ2-2,NA,NA,TRBV6-6,CASIGETGELFF,TGTGCCAGCATCGGGGAGACCGGGGAGCTGTTTTTT
TRBJ2-7,TRBD1,NA,TRBV7-3,CASSRGQGPYEQYF,TGTGCCAGCAGCCGCGGACAGGGCCCCTACGAGCAGTACTTC
TRBJ2-5,NA,NA,TRBV3-1/TRBV3-2,CASLLEGIQYF,TGTGCCAGCCTACTAGAGGGAATCCAGTACTTC
TRBJ2-7,NA,NA,TRBV19,CASSIVGAYEQYF,TGTGCCAGTAGTATTGTCGGAGCCTACGAGCAGTACTTC
TRBJ2-7,TRBD1,few,TRBV7-9,CASSPSRDSSYEQYF,TGTGCCAGCAGCCCCAGCCGGGACAGCTCCTACGAGCAGTACTTC
TRBJ1-2,NA,NA,TRBV5-4,CASSLERESRDYTF,TGTGCCAGCAGCCTGGAACGGGAAAGTCGGGACTACACCTTC
TRBJ1-5,TRBD1,few,TRBV6-4,CASSVEGGTGSQPQHF,TGTGCCAGCAGTGTCGAGGGTGGGACAGGGAGTCAGCCCCAGCATTTT
TRBJ2-7,NA,NA,TRBV3-1/TRBV3-2,CASSLAGPSYEQYF,TGTGCCAGCAGCCTTGCGGGACCTTCCTACGAGCAGTACTTC
TRBJ2-1,NA,NA,TRBV19,CASSIYRIRAPEQFF,TGTGCCAGTAGTATATACCGTATCAGGGCCCCTGAGCAGTTCTTC
TRBJ1-2,NA,NA,TRBV19,CASSFLREQNTYGYTF,TGTGCCAGTAGTTTTCTCCGGGAACAGAACACCTATGGCTACACCTTC
TRBJ1-2,NA,once,TRBV5-6,CASSYTNYGYTF,TGTGCCAGCAGCTATACTAACTATGGCTACACCTTC
TRBJ1-2,NA,NA,TRBV5-5,CASSWTLDGYTF,TGTGCCAGCAGCTGGACACTGGATGGCTACACCTTC
TRBJ2-3,TRBD2,NA,TRBV11-1,CASSSGLAGATDTQYF,TGTGCCAGCAGCTCGGGACTAGCGGGAGCTACAGATACGCAGTATTTT
TRBJ2-5,TRBD2,NA,TRBV7-9,CAIGTSGLQETQYF,TGTGCCATCGGGACTAGCGGATTACAAGAGACCCAGTACTTC
TRBJ1-1,TRBD1,NA,TRBV28,CASSGGDRGTEAFF,TGTGCCAGCAGTGGCGGCGACAGGGGGACTGAAGCTTTCTTT
TRBJ2-7,NA,NA,TRBV28,CASSAPTLPGEQYF,TGTGCCAGCAGTGCCCCGACTCTTCCTGGCGAGCAGTACTTC
TRBJ2-5,TRBD2,NA,TRBV6-5,CASRPTSGRGETQYF,TGTGCCAGCAGACCGACTAGCGGGAGGGGAGAGACCCAGTACTTC
TRBJ1-5,TRBD1,few,TRBV28,CASQGQGGKPQHF,TGTGCCAGTCAGGGACAGGGTGGAAAGCCCCAGCATTTT
TRBJ1-2,TRBD1,few,TRBV18,CASSQGTGPVYGYTF,TGTGCCAGCTCACAGGGGACAGGGCCTGTCTATGGCTACACCTTC
TRBJ2-1,TRBD2,few,TRBV3-1/TRBV3-2,CASSQQGLAGGNEQFF,TGTGCCAGCAGCCAACAGGGACTAGCGGGAGGTAATGAGCAGTTCTTC
TRBJ2-1,TRBD2,NA,TRBV3-1/TRBV3-2,CASSPSGRNDEQFF,TGTGCCAGCAGTCCAAGCGGGAGGAACGATGAGCAGTTCTTC
TRBJ1-6,TRBD1,NA,TRBV7-6,CASSSDRGNSPLHF,TGTGCCAGCAGTTCTGACAGGGGTAATTCACCCCTCCACTTT
TRBJ1-1,TRBD1,NA,TRBV18,CASSPGQGTEAFF,TGTGCCAGCTCACCCGGACAGGGCACTGAAGCTTTCTTT
TRBJ1-1,NA,few,TRBV19,CASSVTGMNTEAFF,TGTGCCAGTAGTGTAACAGGGATGAACACTGAAGCTTTCTTT
TRBJ2-7,NA,few,TRBV24-1,CATSDGSYEQYF,TGTGCCACCAGTGACGGGTCCTACGAGCAGTACTTC
TRBJ2-3,TRBD2,NA,TRBV6-2/TRBV6-3,CASSQEAGGPADTQYF,TGTGCCAGCAGTCAGGAAGCGGGGGGTCCGGCAGATACGCAGTATTTT
TRBJ2-1,TRBD2,NA,TRBV27,CASSFGLAGGGNEQFF,TGTGCCAGCAGTTTCGGACTAGCGGGAGGTGGGAATGAGCAGTTCTTC
TRBJ1-3,NA,NA,TRBV30,CAWDPGYYNTIYF,TGTGCCTGGGATCCAGGGTACTATAACACCATATATTTT
TRBJ1-4,TRBD1,NA,TRBV6-1,CASSDRQGATNEKLFF,TGTGCCAGCAGTGACCGACAGGGGGCAACTAATGAAAAACTGTTTTTT
TRBJ2-5,NA,NA,TRBV7-2,CASSLAWGGETQYF,TGTGCCAGCAGCTTAGCCTGGGGAGGAGAGACCCAGTACTTC
TRBJ2-3,TRBD1,NA,TRBV5-4,CASLGQGTDTQYF,TGTGCCAGCCTTGGACAGGGCACAGATACGCAGTATTTT
TRBJ1-5,NA,few,TRBV7-9,CASSTYRDQPQHF,TGTGCCAGCAGCACATACAGGGACCAGCCCCAGCATTTT
TRBJ2-5,TRBD2,NA,TRBV5-4,CASSLDLAGGETQYF,TGTGCCAGCAGCTTGGACCTAGCGGGGGGGGAGACCCAGTACTTC
TRBJ2-2,NA,NA,TRBV12-3/TRBV12-4,CASSLGGGELFF,TGTGCCAGCAGTTTAGGAGGCGGGGAGCTGTTTTTT
TRBJ1-2,NA,NA,TRBV6-5,CASSPKIFANYGYTF,TGTGCCAGCAGTCCTAAGATCTTTGCTAACTATGGCTACACCTTC
TRBJ2-1,TRBD2,NA,TRBV29-1,CSVSRLAEYNEQFF,TGCAGCGTGTCCCGACTAGCAGAGTACAATGAGCAGTTCTTC
TRBJ1-1,TRBD1,NA,TRBV7-9,CASSPRDSEAFF,TGTGCCAGCAGCCCCCGGGACAGTGAAGCTTTCTTT
TRBJ2-2,TRBD1,NA,TRBV5-1,CASSIDRGWSGELFF,TGCGCCAGCAGCATCGACAGGGGGTGGAGCGGGGAGCTGTTTTTT
TRBJ1-5,NA,NA,TRBV4-1,CASSQEQFSNQPQHF,TGCGCCAGCAGCCAAGAACAGTTTAGCAATCAGCCCCAGCATTTT
TRBJ1-4,TRBD1,once,TRBV7-3,CASSPGGRVNEKLFF,TGTGCCAGCAGCCCAGGGGGCAGGGTTAATGAAAAACTGTTTTTT
TRBJ2-1,NA,once,TRBV10-1,CASSEAGLGNEQFF,TGCGCCAGCAGTGAGGCGGGCCTAGGGAATGAGCAGTTCTTC
TRBJ2-7,TRBD2,once,TRBV5-4,CASSLGLAVYEQYF,TGTGCCAGCAGCTTGGGGCTAGCGGTCTACGAGCAGTACTTC
TRBJ2-2,TRBD1,NA,TRBV28,CASSARDSLTGELFF,TGTGCCAGCAGCGCTCGGGACAGTCTAACAGGGGAGCTGTTTTTT
TRBJ2-2,NA,NA,TRBV9,CASSPPESWVAGELFF,TGTGCCAGCAGCCCCCCGGAGAGTTGGGTGGCCGGGGAGCTGTTTTTT
TRBJ2-1,NA,NA,TRBV21-1,CASSKGLAGPLNSGNEQFF,TGTGCCAGCAGCAAAGGGCTAGCGGGCCCTCTCAACTCGGGCAATGAGCAGTTCTTC
TRBJ2-7,TRBD2,NA,TRBV5-1,CASSPGLAGGPAEYF,TGCGCCAGCAGCCCGGGACTAGCGGGAGGGCCCGCGGAGTACTTC